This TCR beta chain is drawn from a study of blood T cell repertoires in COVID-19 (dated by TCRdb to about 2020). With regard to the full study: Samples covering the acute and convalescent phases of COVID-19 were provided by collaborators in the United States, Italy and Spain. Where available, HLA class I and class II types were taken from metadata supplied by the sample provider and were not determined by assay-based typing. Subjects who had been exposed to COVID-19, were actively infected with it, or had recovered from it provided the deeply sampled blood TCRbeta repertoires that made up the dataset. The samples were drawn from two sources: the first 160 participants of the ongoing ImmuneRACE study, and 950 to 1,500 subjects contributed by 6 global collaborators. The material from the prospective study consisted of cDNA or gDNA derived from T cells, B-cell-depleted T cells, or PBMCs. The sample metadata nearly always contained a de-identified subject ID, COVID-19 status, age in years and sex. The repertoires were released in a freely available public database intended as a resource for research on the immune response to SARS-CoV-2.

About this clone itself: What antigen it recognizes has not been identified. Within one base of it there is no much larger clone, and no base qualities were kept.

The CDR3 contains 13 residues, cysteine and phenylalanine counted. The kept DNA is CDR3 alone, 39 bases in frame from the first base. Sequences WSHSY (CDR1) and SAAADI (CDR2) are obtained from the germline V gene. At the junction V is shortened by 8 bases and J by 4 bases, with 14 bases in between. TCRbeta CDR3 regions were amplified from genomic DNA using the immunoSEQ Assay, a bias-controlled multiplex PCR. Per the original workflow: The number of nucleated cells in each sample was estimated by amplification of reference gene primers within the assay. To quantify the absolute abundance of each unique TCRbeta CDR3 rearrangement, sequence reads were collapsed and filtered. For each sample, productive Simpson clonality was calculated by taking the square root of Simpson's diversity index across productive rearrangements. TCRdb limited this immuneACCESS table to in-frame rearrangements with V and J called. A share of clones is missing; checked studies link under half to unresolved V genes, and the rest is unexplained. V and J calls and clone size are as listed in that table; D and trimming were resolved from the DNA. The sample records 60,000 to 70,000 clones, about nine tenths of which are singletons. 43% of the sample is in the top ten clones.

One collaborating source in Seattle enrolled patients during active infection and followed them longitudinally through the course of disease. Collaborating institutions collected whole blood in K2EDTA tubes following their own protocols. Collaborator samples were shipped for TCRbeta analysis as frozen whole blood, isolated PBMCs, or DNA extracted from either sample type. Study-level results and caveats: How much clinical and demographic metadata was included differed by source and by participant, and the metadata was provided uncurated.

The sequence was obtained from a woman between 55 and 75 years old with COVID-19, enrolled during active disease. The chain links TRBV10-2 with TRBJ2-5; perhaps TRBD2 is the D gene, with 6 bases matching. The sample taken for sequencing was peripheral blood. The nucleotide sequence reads TGCGCCAGCTCGGGAGTGGTTCGAGAGACCCAGTACTTC. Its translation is CASSGVVRETQYF.